This T cell receptor (beta chain) was found in a study of OX40 agonist ivuxolimab in advanced cancers. For the study at large: Ivuxolimab is a fully human IgG2 antibody that activates OX40 (CD134).

The CDR3 runs 15 residues. After removal of 0 bases from V and 3 bases from J, the junction contained 3 bases not matched to a gene. Germline CDR1 MNHNS, CDR2 SASEGT. Some clones are missing from TCRdb's copy, which holds only in-frame ones; the method was immunoSEQ multiplex PCR. The repertoire consists of about 76,000 clones, with about 88% occurring once and the leading ten covering over 10%. The timepoints at which blood was sampled were baseline, cycle 4 day 1, and cycle 7 day 1. The clonotype comes from an adult with an advanced solid tumor such as melanoma, head and neck, liver or kidney cancer. This chain uses TRBV6-1 with TRBJ1-2; 8 nucleotides agree with TRBD1. Sequences were derived from CD4+ or CD8+ T cells sorted from blood, sampled in a trial of the OX40 agonist ivuxolimab. DNA of the CDR3: TGTGCCAGCAGTGAAGCGGACAGGGCTGACTATGGCTACACCTTC. It codes for CASSEADRADYGYTF.